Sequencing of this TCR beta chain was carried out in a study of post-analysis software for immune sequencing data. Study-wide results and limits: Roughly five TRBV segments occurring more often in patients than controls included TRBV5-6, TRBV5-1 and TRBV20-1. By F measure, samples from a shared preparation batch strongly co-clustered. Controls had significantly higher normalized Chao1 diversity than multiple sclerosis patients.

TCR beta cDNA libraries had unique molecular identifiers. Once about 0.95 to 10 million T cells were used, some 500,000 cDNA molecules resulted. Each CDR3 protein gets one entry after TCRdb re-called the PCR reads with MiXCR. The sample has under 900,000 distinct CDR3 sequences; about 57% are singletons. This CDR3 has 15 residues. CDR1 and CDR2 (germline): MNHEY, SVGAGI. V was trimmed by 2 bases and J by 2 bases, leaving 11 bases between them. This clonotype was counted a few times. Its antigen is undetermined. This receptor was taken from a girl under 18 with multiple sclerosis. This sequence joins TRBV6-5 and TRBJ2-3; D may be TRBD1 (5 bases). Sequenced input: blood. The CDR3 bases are TGTGCCAGCAGTTACGACAGACGGGCCACAGATACGCAGTATTTT. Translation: CASSYDRRATDTQYF.